Shown below are 28 T cell receptor beta chains from a single sample sequenced in a study of beta chain features in type 1 diabetes listed by TCRdb under 2018. Here is what the overall study found, with its caveats: Type 1 diabetes patients showed a moderate but significant shortening of TCRB CDR3 length in all four CD4+ subsets.

The library was generated by the immunoSEQ multiplex PCR assay. The entire isolated RNA was reverse transcribed using the High Capacity cDNA Reverse Transcription Kit, and thus expressed TCRB transcripts were sequenced. The source is immuneACCESS, and TCRdb retained only in-frame sequences with V and J called. Part of the clones is not carried over; for the studies checked, unresolved V genes explain less than half of this, and the remainder is unexplained. The sample table holds 300,000 to 350,000 clones, of which approximately 9.9% were seen once. The ten largest clones capture approximately 1% of the sample. No antigen is known for these receptors. The specimen sequenced was central memory CD4+ T cells from blood. The receptors stem from a man aged 30 to 45 with type 1 diabetes.

The J gene is TRBJ2-5, the V gene TRBV5-1; maybe TRBD1 (6 bases). Trimming left V 2 bases short and J 2 bases short, with 10 bases between. The CDR3 has 14 amino acids. From germline, CDR1 is SGHRS and CDR2 YFSETQ. The CDR3 protein is CASSFSGTQETQYF. As DNA, the CDR3 is TGCGCCAGCAGCTTTTCGGGGACACAAGAGACCCAGTACTTC.

This clone was counted between two and nine times. The chain recombines TRBV5-4 with TRBJ2-7, with D perhaps TRBD1 (5 bases). The ends were cut back, 4 bases at V and 6 bases at J, with 14 bases in the middle. Germline CDR1 SGHNT, CDR2 YYREEE (reference sequence). This CDR3 spans 13 amino acids. The CDR3 coding sequence is TGTGCCAGCAGCATTGGGGCAGAACGCGAGCAGTACTTC. Translated: CASSIGAEREQYF. The whole variable domain, remainder taken from reference TRBV5-4 and TRBJ2-7, is ETGVTQSPTHLIKTRGQQVTLRCSSQSGHNTVSWYQQALGQGPQFIFQYYREEENGRGNFPPRFSGLQFPNYSSELNVNALELDDSALYLCASSIGAEREQYFGPGTRLTVT.

This clone was seen a handful of times. This chain connects TRBV28 to TRBJ1-5; no definite D call. CDR1 and CDR2 from the germline V gene are MDHEN and SYDVKM. The CDR3 has 15 residues. V was trimmed by 7 bases and J by 1 base, leaving 14 bases between them. The CDR3: CASTSQVGSNQPQHF. Here the CDR3 DNA reads TGTGCCAGCACTTCCCAAGTAGGGAGCAATCAGCCCCAGCATTTT.

The chain employs TRBV18 and TRBJ2-3; D ambiguous. CDR1 and CDR2 from the germline V gene are KGHSH and LQKENI. V lost 6 bases and J 6 bases, leaving 13 bases between the germline ends. This CDR3 contains 13 residues. CDR3 in amino acids: CASSMAGRDTQYF. The CDR3, as DNA: TGTGCCAGCTCCATGGCAGGTCGTGATACGCAGTATTTT.

CDR3 sequence: CASSFLAGGPDTQYF. The CDR3 DNA reads as TGTGCCAGCAGCTTCCTAGCGGGGGGGCCAGATACGCAGTATTTT. The V call is TRBV7-6, the J call TRBJ2-3; 12 nucleotides line up with TRBD2. V lost 3 bases and J lost 4; bases outside the gene matches: 2. The CDR3 extends over 15 amino acids. CDR1 is SGHVS, CDR2 FNYEAQ, per germline.

This clone appeared a few times. The chain recombines TRBV28 with TRBJ1-1, with D unresolved. Germline V gives CDR1 MDHEN, CDR2 SYDVKM. This CDR3 is built from 15 residues. The V end was cut by 5 bases, the J end by 6 bases, with 19 bases between. Written as DNA, the CDR3 is TGTGCCAGCAGTCTGATTGATGCCGTTTCCGCTGAAGCTTTCTTT. It specifies CASSLIDAVSAEAFF. The whole variable domain, filled in from reference TRBV28 and TRBJ1-1, reads DVKVTQSSRYLVKRTGEKVFLECVQDMDHENMFWYRQDPGLGLRLIYFSYDVKMKEKGDIPEGYSVSREKKERFSLILESASTNQTSMYLCASSLIDAVSAEAFFGQGTRLTVV.

This chain uses TRBV7-2 with TRBJ2-5; 12 bases agree with TRBD2. Germline V lookup: CDR1 SGHTA, CDR2 FQGNSA. The CDR3 loop spans 18 amino acids. J lost 2 bases, V lost 5 bases, and 12 bases had no gene match. CDR3 DNA sequence: TGTGCCAGCAGCCTCGGTTGGCTAGCGGGGGGGAGGCAAGAGACCCAGTACTTC. Protein sequence: CASSLGWLAGGRQETQYF.

This clone was counted ten times or more. The genes are TRBV7-9 and TRBJ2-1; D is uncertain. This CDR3 contains 11 residues. The germline V gene encodes CDR1 SEHNR and CDR2 FQNEAQ (reference sequence). Trimming left V 11 bases short and J 4 bases short, with 9 bases between. The CDR3: CAGTRYNEQFF. CDR3 DNA: TGTGCCGGAACCAGATACAATGAGCAGTTCTTC.

At least ten counts were recorded for this clone. J is TRBJ2-4 and V is TRBV5-6, with a weak D call TRBD1 (5 bases). Germline V CDR1 and CDR2: SGHDT, YYEEEE. CDR3 size: 13 residues. V was pared by 4 bases and J by 8 bases, with 13 bases between. The CDR3 region is CASSLDTLDIQYF. The CDR3 nucleotides are TGTGCCAGCAGCCTGGACACCTTGGACATTCAGTACTTC.

This clone came up a few times. The genes are TRBV16 and TRBJ1-1, with TRBD1 matching over 8 bases. V shed 3 bases and J 0 bases; nucleotides not matched to a gene: 3. CDR3 size: 15 residues. Germline V gene sequence: CDR1 KGHSY, CDR2 FQNENV. Written as DNA, the CDR3 is TGTGCCAGCAGCCACCAGGGGGCGCTGAACACTGAAGCTTTCTTT. Translated, it gives CASSHQGALNTEAFF.

This clone appeared many times. The rearrangement links TRBV5-6 to TRBJ2-4; 12 bases match TRBD2. This CDR3 has 15 residues. V shed 2 bases and J 8 bases; nucleotides not matched to a gene: 5. Germline lookup yields CDR1 SGHDT and CDR2 YYEEEE. CDR3 nucleotide sequence: TGTGCCAGCAGCTTCGGGAGGACTAGCGGGGACATTCAGTACTTC. Encoded protein: CASSFGRTSGDIQYF.

This chain joins TRBV30 and TRBJ2-1; TRBD1 agrees at 7 bases. This CDR3 comprises 14 residues. From germline, CDR1 is GTSNPN and CDR2 SVGIG (reference sequence). Trimming removed 4 bases from V and 5 bases from J; junction bases left unmatched: 8. Here the CDR3 reads CAWTVTGWDNEQFF. CDR3 nucleotides: TGTGCCTGGACCGTGACAGGGTGGGACAATGAGCAGTTCTTC.

The V call is TRBV28, the J call TRBJ1-4, with 7 nucleotides matching TRBD1. After removal of 6 bases from V and 8 bases from J, the junction contained 9 bases not matched to a gene. Germline values: CDR1 MDHEN, CDR2 SYDVKM. The CDR3 totals 14 residues. The CDR3 nucleotides read TGTGCCAGCAGCCCGACAGGGTATGGGGAAAAACTGTTTTTT. Residues: CASSPTGYGEKLFF.

This clone has just a few counts. V gene TRBV6-5 combines with J gene TRBJ2-3; possible D gene TRBD2, 5 bases. This CDR3 is built from 15 residues. Germline loops: CDR1 MNHEY, CDR2 SVGAGI. The V gene lost 8 bases and the J gene lost 2 bases, with 17 bases spanning the gap. The CDR3 DNA sequence: TGTGCCAGCGCCCGGACTCTGCCTGACACAGATACGCAGTATTTT. This gives the protein CASARTLPDTDTQYF.

The chain links TRBV5-1 to TRBJ2-5; D is perhaps TRBD2 (5 bases). CDR1 and CDR2 (germline): SGHRS, YFSETQ. This CDR3 comprises 13 residues. Between the trimmed V and J ends, which lost 2 bases and 5 bases, there was a span of 10 bases. The CDR3 DNA follows: TGCGCCAGCAGCTTTCCCGGGGTTGAGACCCAGTACTTC. Translating it yields CASSFPGVETQYF. Full variable domain (outside the CDR3, taken from reference TRBV5-1 and TRBJ2-5): KAGVTQTPRYLIKTRGQQVTLSCSPISGHRSVSWYQQTPGQGLQFLFEYFSETQRNKGNFPGRFSGRQFSNSRSEMNVSTLELGDSALYLCASSFPGVETQYFGPGTRLLVL.

This clone occurred many times. The rearrangement links TRBV5-8 to TRBJ2-5; no clear D gene. Germline V gene lookup returns CDR1 SGHTS and CDR2 YDEGEE. Between the trimmed V and J ends, which lost 2 bases and 3 bases, there was a span of 8 bases. This CDR3 is built from 13 residues. CDR3 sequence: CASSFNREETQYF. DNA of the CDR3: TGTGCCAGCAGCTTCAACAGAGAAGAGACCCAGTACTTC.

In regard to this clone: The junction differs from germline at one of its ends, possibly a read error. DNA of the CDR3: TGCAGCGTTGGGCGGGACAGGGTGAACGCTGAAGCTTTCTTT. Its protein is CSVGRDRVNAEAFF. This chain uses TRBV29-1 with TRBJ1-1; TRBD1 aligns across 9 bases. In germline, CDR1 is SQVTM, CDR2 ANQGSEA. The CDR3 contains 14 residues.

In its sample, this clone was seen a few times. This chain connects TRBV6-4 to TRBJ1-5; possible D gene TRBD1, 6 bases. Germline lookup yields CDR1 MRHNA and CDR2 SNTAGT. V gave up 4 bases and J gave up 6 bases, with 16 bases separating them. This CDR3 region has 15 residues. The CDR3 is CASSGWGGGGQPQHF. As DNA, the CDR3 is TGTGCCAGCAGTGGATGGGGGGGCGGTGGTCAGCCCCAGCATTTT.

The V and J genes are TRBV27 and TRBJ1-2; 8 positions match TRBD1. Germline lookup yields CDR1 MNHEY and CDR2 SMNVEV (reference sequence). The CDR3 is 14 amino acids. V was clipped by 4 bases and J by 7 bases; unmatched bases: 8. As DNA, the CDR3 is TGTGCCAGCAGTTCCGCGGACAGGGCGGCTGGCTACACCTTC. Protein product: CASSSADRAAGYTF.

V usage is TRBV7-2 and J usage is TRBJ2-3; TRBD2 aligns across 8 bases. After removal of 6 bases from V and 7 bases from J, the junction contained 12 bases not matched to a gene. The CDR3 contains 15 residues. Germline V gives CDR1 SGHTA, CDR2 FQGNSA. CDR3 sequence (DNA): TGTGCCAGCAGTCCGGGGGGGACTAGAGGCCATACGCAGTATTTT. This translates into CASSPGGTRGHTQYF. Full variable domain (rest looked up from reference TRBV7-2 and TRBJ2-3): GAGVSQSPSNKVTEKGKDVELRCDPISGHTALYWYRQSLGQGLEFLIYFQGNSAPDKSGLPSDRFSAERTGGSVSTLTIQRTQQEDSAVYLCASSPGGTRGHTQYFGPGTRLTVL.

CDR3 loop: CASSLGLAGDPGTPQYF. CDR3 in DNA: TGTGCCAGCAGCTTAGGACTAGCGGGGGACCCCGGTACCCCGCAGTATTTT. The chain is built from TRBV7-6 and TRBJ2-3, with 12 bases matching TRBD2. The trim removed 1 base at V and 10 bases at J, leaving 12 bases unmatched. The germline V gene encodes CDR1 SGHVS and CDR2 FNYEAQ. CDR3 length equals 17 residues.

J is TRBJ1-1 and V is TRBV4-2; TRBD1 might be the D (6 bases). This CDR3 has 14 amino acids. CDR1 is LGHNA and CDR2 is YNFKEQ in the germline V gene. V gave up 5 bases and J gave up 1 base, with 11 bases separating them. CDR3 DNA sequence: TGTGCCAGCAGCGTAACAGGGAAGAACACTGAAGCTTTCTTT. Encoded protein: CASSVTGKNTEAFF.

The rearrangement joins TRBV19 to TRBJ2-5; 9 bases are a match to TRBD2. Germline V gene data show CDR1 as LNHDA and CDR2 as SQIVND (reference sequence). Losses at the gene ends were 3 bases for V and 5 bases for J; bases not matched to a gene: 7. This CDR3 has 15 amino acids. CDR3 sequence (DNA): TGTGCCAGTAGTATTTCTAGCGGGGTGTGGGAGACCCAGTACTTC. It is translated as CASSISSGVWETQYF. Based on the CDR3 plus reference TRBV19 and TRBJ2-5, the full variable domain is DGGITQSPKYLFRKEGQNVTLSCEQNLNHDAMYWYRQDPGQGLRLIYYSQIVNDFQKGDIAEGYSVSREKKESFPLTVTSAQKNPTAFYLCASSISSGVWETQYFGPGTRLLVL.

This clone has only a few counts. The V and J genes are TRBV9 and TRBJ1-2, with 7 nucleotides matching TRBD1. J gave up 4 bases and V 0 bases, and 6 bases lay outside the gene matches. CDR1 and CDR2 (germline): SGDLS, YYNGEE. CDR3 length: 15 residues. CDR3 loop: CASSVDRGPLYGYTF. The CDR3 DNA follows: TGTGCCAGCAGCGTAGACAGGGGACCCCTCTATGGCTACACCTTC. The full variable domain, its missing parts supplied by reference TRBV9 and TRBJ1-2, is DSGVTQTPKHLITATGQRVTLRCSPRSGDLSVYWYQQSLDQGLQFLIQYYNGEERAKGNILERFSAQQFPDLHSELNLSSLELGDSALYFCASSVDRGPLYGYTFGSGTRLTVV.

V usage is TRBV30 and J usage is TRBJ1-1; D not certain. Trimming took 2 bases from V and 11 from J, leaving 15 bases between them. Germline CDR1 reads GTSNPN; CDR2 reads SVGIG (reference sequence). There are 12 residues in the CDR3. CDR3 sequence reads: CAWSSAYEDAFF. The CDR3 nucleotides are TGTGCCTGGAGTTCTGCCTACGAAGACGCTTTCTTT.

This clone was detected a few times. DNA for the CDR3: TGTGCCAGCAGCCCGGGACTAGCGGGGACCAATGAGCAGTTCTTC. Translation gives CASSPGLAGTNEQFF. The rearrangement links TRBV9 to TRBJ2-1; 13 positions agree with TRBD2. In germline, CDR1 is SGDLS, CDR2 YYNGEE. The CDR3 is made up of 15 amino acids. V shed 4 bases and J 6 bases; nucleotides not matched to a gene: 4.

This clone was seen a few times. The chain is built from TRBV18 and TRBJ2-7; 10 positions match TRBD1. V lost 3 bases, J lost 6 bases, and 8 bases stayed unmatched. There are 15 residues in the CDR3. Germline loops: CDR1 KGHSH, CDR2 LQKENI. For the CDR3, the DNA is TGTGCCAGCTCACCGGGACAGGGGAGGATTGGCGAGCAGTACTTC. As protein: CASSPGQGRIGEQYF.

The chain links TRBV6-4 to TRBJ2-1; TRBD1 aligns across 8 bases. J gave up 3 bases and V 2 bases, and 6 bases lay outside the gene matches. CDR3 size: 16 residues. The germline CDR1 and CDR2 sequences are MRHNA and SNTAGT. The CDR3 reads CASSDMPGQDYNEQFF. For the CDR3, the DNA is TGTGCCAGCAGTGACATGCCGGGACAGGACTACAATGAGCAGTTCTTC.